The 16 T cell receptor beta chains in this list originate from one sample, sequenced in a study of T cell responses to AZD1222 COVID-19 vaccine. The table came from immunoSEQ multiplex PCR; TCRdb's copy has only in-frame clones and leaves some out. This table holds tens of thousands of clones, 90% found once. The starting material was peripheral blood, obtained on day 0 of AZD1222 vaccination. Receptors were obtained from an adult in good health.

V is TRBV6-5 and J is TRBJ1-1, with 7 bases matching TRBD1. CDR1 MNHEY and CDR2 SVGAGI come from the germline V gene. J was trimmed by 6 bases and V by 7 bases; bases with no gene match: 2. The CDR3 runs 11 residues. The CDR3 DNA reads TGTGCCAGCAACCAGGGGGCTGAAGCTTTCTTT. Amino acids: CASNQGAEAFF.

J is TRBJ1-2 and V is TRBV9; a possible D gene is TRBD1 (6 bases). The V end was cut by 3 bases, the J end by 0 bases, with 9 bases between. Per germline, CDR1 SGDLS and CDR2 YYNGEE. This CDR3 spans 14 amino acids. CDR3 DNA: TGTGCCAGCAGCGGTCACAGGGCTAACTATGGCTACACCTTC. Translating gives CASSGHRANYGYTF. Looking up the rest from reference TRBV9 and TRBJ1-2 gives the full variable domain: DSGVTQTPKHLITATGQRVTLRCSPRSGDLSVYWYQQSLDQGLQFLIQYYNGEERAKGNILERFSAQQFPDLHSELNLSSLELGDSALYFCASSGHRANYGYTFGSGTRLTVV.

About this clone: No conserved phenylalanine or tryptophan ends this CDR3, so it is likely a read error. The limits of the CDR3 on the DNA are not certain, so only TCRdb's listed CDR3 is given. The rearrangement joins TRBV28 to TRBJ2-7; no check of the table's D call, TRBD2, against the DNA was made. CDR1 is MDHEN and CDR2 is SYDVKM in the germline V gene. The CDR3 extends over 11 residues, inclusive of both ends. The CDR3 here is CASPLEDLHRG.

V usage is TRBV7-2 and J usage is TRBJ2-3; 7 bases are shared with TRBD1. V shed 5 bases, J shed 2 bases, and the junction held 7 bases outside the gene matches. The germline V gene encodes CDR1 SGHTA and CDR2 FQGNSA. The CDR3 covers 15 residues. The CDR3 is CASSPQTGFTDTQYF. In nucleotides, the CDR3 is TGTGCCAGCAGCCCCCAGACAGGGTTCACAGATACGCAGTATTTT.

The V call is TRBV2, the J call TRBJ2-5; D unclear. Trimming cost V 2 bases and J 5 bases, with 12 bases left between them. Germline V lookup: CDR1 SNHLY, CDR2 FYNNEI. This CDR3 has 14 amino acids. CDR3 sequence (DNA): TGTGCCAGCAGTGAACTCGTACTTTCGGAGACCCAGTACTTC. This gives the protein CASSELVLSETQYF. The full variable domain, with the rest looked up from reference TRBV2 and TRBJ2-5, is EPEVTQTPSHQVTQMGQEVILRCVPISNHLYFYWYRQILGQKVEFLVSFYNNEISEKSEIFDDQFSVERPDGSNFTLKIRSTKLEDSAMYFCASSELVLSETQYFGPGTRLLVL.

This chain links TRBV12-3 or TRBV12-4 with TRBJ2-7; D gene unclear. CDR3 length: 11 residues. Trimming took off 4 bases at V and 6 bases at J, with 7 bases between the two ends. DNA for the CDR3: TGTGCCAGCAGTTATATGGGCGAGCAGTACTTC. Translation gives CASSYMGEQYF.

V usage is TRBV30 and J usage is TRBJ1-2, with a weak D call TRBD1 (5 bases). The CDR3 has 15 amino acids. Germline V CDR1 and CDR2: GTSNPN, SVGIG (reference sequence). Between the trimmed V and J ends, which lost 4 bases and 4 bases, there was a span of 19 bases. CDR3 protein: CAWTFEGAVAYGYTF. CDR3 sequence (DNA): TGTGCCTGGACCTTCGAAGGGGCAGTAGCCTATGGCTACACCTTC. The entire variable domain, with the rest obtained from reference TRBV30 and TRBJ1-2, is as follows: SQTIHQWPATLVQPVGSPLSLECTVEGTSNPNLYWYRQAAGRGLQLLFYSVGIGQISSEVPQNLSASRPQDRQFILSSKKLLLSDSGFYLCAWTFEGAVAYGYTFGSGTRLTVV.

The chain links TRBV18 to TRBJ1-1, with 8 bases matching TRBD1. CDR1 is KGHSH and CDR2 is LQKENI in the germline V gene. CDR3 length: 13 residues. V was clipped by 6 bases and J by 3 bases; unmatched bases: 3. CDR3 amino acids: CASSSDRDTEAFF. Here the CDR3 DNA reads TGTGCCAGCTCCTCGGACAGGGACACTGAAGCTTTCTTT. The full variable domain, with the rest looked up from reference TRBV18 and TRBJ1-1, is NAGVMQNPRHLVRRRGQEARLRCSPMKGHSHVYWYRQLPEEGLKFMVYLQKENIIDESGMPKERFSAEFPKEGPSILRIQQVVRGDSAAYFCASSSDRDTEAFFGQGTRLTVV.

This clone is a singleton in its sample. The rearrangement links TRBV5-1 to TRBJ1-3, with D possibly being TRBD1 (6 bases). In germline, CDR1 is SGHRS, CDR2 YFSETQ. Deletions cut 0 bases from V and 2 bases from J, with 6 bases between. CDR3 size: 14 residues. The CDR3 sequence is CASSLGQAGNTIYF. As DNA, the CDR3 is TGCGCCAGCAGCTTGGGACAGGCTGGAAACACCATATATTTT.

The table lists this clone with a few counts. The V call is TRBV28, the J call TRBJ2-1, with D unclear. Per the germline V gene, CDR1 is MDHEN and CDR2 is SYDVKM. The CDR3 sequence is 13 residues long. Trimming removed 3 bases at V and 7 bases at J, with 10 bases between. The CDR3 sequence: CASSLEPQNEQFF. The CDR3 bases are TGTGCCAGCAGTTTGGAACCCCAAAATGAGCAGTTCTTC.

The rearrangement links TRBV15 to TRBJ2-6; 7 bases map to TRBD1. V was clipped by 0 bases and J by 0 bases; unmatched bases: 17. The length of the CDR3 is 22 residues. Looked up from germline, CDR1 is LNHNV and CDR2 is YYDKDF (reference sequence). CDR3 region: CATSREYGDFGRGNSGANVLTF. CDR3 coding DNA: TGTGCCACCAGCAGAGAGTACGGTGATTTCGGCAGGGGGAACTCTGGGGCCAACGTCCTGACTTTC.

The chain couples TRBV5-8 to TRBJ1-1; D is unclear. Between the trimmed V and J ends, which lost 1 base and 0 bases, there was a span of 4 bases. The CDR3 spans 13 residues. CDR1 is SGHTS, CDR2 YDEGEE, per germline. The CDR3 here is CASSLRMNTEAFF. As DNA, the CDR3 is TGTGCCAGCAGCTTGCGAATGAACACTGAAGCTTTCTTT.

The chain employs TRBV30 and TRBJ2-7, with D possibly TRBD2 on 6 matching bases. CDR1 GTSNPN and CDR2 SVGIG come from the germline V gene (reference sequence). The CDR3 consists of 13 residues. V shed 3 bases and J shed 3 bases, with 12 bases lying between them. The CDR3 reads CAWSRDSDYEQYF. The CDR3 DNA reads TGTGCCTGGAGCCGGGACTCAGACTACGAGCAGTACTTC.

This sequence joins TRBV4-3 and TRBJ2-1; no reliable D call. This CDR3 spans 14 amino acids. The germline V gene encodes CDR1 LGHNA and CDR2 YSLEER. V lost 0 bases and J lost 4, with 7 bases in between. This chain's CDR3 is CASSQEWRYNEQFF. CDR3 DNA: TGCGCCAGCAGCCAAGAATGGCGTTACAATGAGCAGTTCTTC.

The J gene is TRBJ1-5, the V gene TRBV5-6; no clear D gene. CDR1 and CDR2 from the germline V gene are SGHDT and YYEEEE. The CDR3 covers 14 residues. Trimming removed 1 base at V and 3 bases at J, with 8 bases between. The CDR3 loop is CASSLSSLNQPQHF. The CDR3 region has the DNA TGTGCCAGCAGCTTGAGTAGTCTCAATCAGCCCCAGCATTTT.

This rearrangement joins TRBV18 to TRBJ1-4, with 8 bases fitting TRBD1. With V trimmed by 6 bases and J by 8 bases, 17 bases remained unmatched. The CDR3 is 17 amino acids. CDR1 and CDR2 (germline): KGHSH, LQKENI. CDR3 loop: CASSLTTPGTGQEKLFF. In DNA form, the CDR3 reads TGTGCCAGCTCGCTAACGACCCCCGGGACAGGCCAGGAAAAACTGTTTTTT. The full variable domain, rest sourced from reference TRBV18 and TRBJ1-4, is NAGVMQNPRHLVRRRGQEARLRCSPMKGHSHVYWYRQLPEEGLKFMVYLQKENIIDESGMPKERFSAEFPKEGPSILRIQQVVRGDSAAYFCASSLTTPGTGQEKLFFGSGTQLSVL.